This TCR beta chain was captured by sequencing in a study of cytomegalovirus exposure and HLA in healthy donors. Broader study findings: A missense variant in DCLRE1C was later tied to TCR beta V- and J-gene trimming. No immune exposure information besides CMV serostatus was available. Rates of TCR association differed by HLA locus in a later analysis, with DRB1 highest and HLA-C lowest. Most subjects' HLA-A and HLA-B alleles were reportedly predicted from TCR beta sequences.

This clone was seen more than once but under ten times. No antigen is known for it. CDR3 length: 20 residues. Germline values: CDR1 WNHNN, CDR2 SYGVQD (reference sequence). V gave up 4 bases and J gave up 2 bases; unmatched junction bases: 19. Use of 60 Vbeta and 13 Jbeta primers characterized the PCR. Sequencing was performed with immunoSEQ multiplex PCR; in TCRdb, only in-frame clones are kept and a portion is missing. The sample lists some 120,000 clones; about 73% were seen once. The sequenced sample consisted of PBMCs. The rearrangement joins TRBV10-1 to TRBJ1-2; 10 nucleotides align to TRBD1. This TCR was sampled from a woman between 50 and 59 years old in good health and CMV-seropositive. CDR3 bases: TGCGCCAGCAGTGTAAGGAGGGGACAGGGGACCCTCTTTGGGAACTATGGCTACACCTTC. This sequence encodes CASSVRRGQGTLFGNYGYTF.